The 15 T cell receptor delta chains listed next were all sequenced from one sample in a study of gammadelta T cells in human blood. TCRdb re-called the RT-PCR reads using CATT. The table lists over 1,000 delta-chain clones, 7% to 10% of them singletons, with roughly 11% in the top ten. Sequenced: non-Vgamma9Vdelta2 gamma-delta T cells from adult blood. The receptors derive from a human donor.

This clone is categorized as large. The chain is built from TRAV38-2/DV8 and TRDJ1, with TRDD3 matching 8 bases. This CDR3 comprises 19 residues. V shed 7 bases, J shed 1 base, and the junction held 21 bases outside the gene matches. CDR1 and CDR2 (germline): TSESDYY, QEAYKQQN. The CDR3 region has the DNA TGTGCTTATTACCCTTCCGGCCGTACTGGGGGTTTCCCCACCGATAAACTCATCTTT. Translating gives CAYYPSGRTGGFPTDKLIF.

A few counts support this clone. With a much larger clone just one base away, this may be a read error. The chain has TRDV3 and TRDJ1, with 7 bases lining up with TRDD2. The CDR3 totals 13 residues. V gave up 3 bases and J gave up 8 bases; unmatched junction bases: 12. The V gene's germline CDR1 is TVYSNPD and CDR2 GDNSRS (reference sequence). The CDR3 DNA is TGTGCCTTGCTGTTTCCTACACTTTCCAAACTCATCTTT. Translated: CALLFPTLSKLIF.

This clone has only a few counts. The chain has TRAV29/DV5 and TRDJ1, with 10 bases that match TRDD3. The V segment lost 1 base and the J segment 0 bases; nucleotides outside the gene matches: 24. Germline CDR1 and CDR2: NSMFDY and ISSIKDK. The CDR3 runs 22 residues. CDR3 region: CAASTALLPGVGDTSDTDKLIF. As DNA, the CDR3 is TGTGCAGCAAGCACAGCACTCCTACCCGGGGTGGGGGATACCTCGGACACCGATAAACTCATCTTT.

By sample share, this clone is large (0.1 to 1%). The V gene is TRDV2, the J gene TRDJ1; 13 positions agree with TRDD3. V was clipped by 3 bases and J by 4 bases; unmatched bases: 4. Germline V gene data show CDR1 as GEAIGNYY and CDR2 as EKD. The CDR3 is made up of 15 amino acids. The CDR3 reads CACDDTGGYGDKLIF. The CDR3, as DNA: TGTGCCTGTGACGATACTGGGGGATACGGCGATAAACTCATCTTT.

With respect to this clone: With a far larger clone one base away, a read error is the likely cause. The chain joins TRDV1 to TRDJ2, with 11 nucleotides matching TRDD3. The germline V gene has CDR1 TSWWSYY and CDR2 QGS. CDR3 length: 27 amino acids. The V segment lost 3 bases and the J segment 8 bases; nucleotides outside the gene matches: 41. CDR3 amino acids: CALGDLVPSWGSFLSTGGYGERAQLFF. As DNA, the CDR3 is TGTGCTCTTGGGGATCTAGTTCCGTCCTGGGGGTCCTTTCTAAGTACTGGGGGATATGGTGAAAGGGCACAACTCTTCTTT.

V usage is TRDV1 and J usage is TRDJ1, with TRDD3 identical over 12 bases. Germline loops: CDR1 TSWWSYY, CDR2 QGS. The CDR3 runs to 21 residues. V gave up 3 bases and J gave up 8 bases; unmatched junction bases: 25. The CDR3 coding sequence is TGTGCTCTTGGGGACCGGCCTTCCAAAAAGTACTGGGGGATACCTCGGAAGAAACTCATCTTT. Encoded protein: CALGDRPSKKYWGIPRKKLIF.

By sample share, this clone is large. Other DNA sequences of this sample code for an identical CDR3. This rearrangement joins TRAV29/DV5 to TRDJ1; 8 bases are shared with TRDD3. The germline gives CDR1 NSMFDY, CDR2 ISSIKDK. This CDR3 has 13 amino acids. CDR3 in DNA: TGTGCTGGGGGATCTGGGGACACCGATAAACTCATCTTT. Residues: CAGGSGDTDKLIF.

This clone was counted between two and nine times. TCRdb assigns this DNA the protein of a much larger clone, which departs from its translation at residue 12; this likely reflects a read error, and the protein shown comes from translating the DNA. The J gene is TRDJ1, the V gene TRAV38-2/DV8; 9 bases align to TRDD2. V shed 2 bases, J shed 0 bases, and the junction held 23 bases outside the gene matches. The CDR3 runs 22 residues. CDR1 is TSESDYY and CDR2 is QEAYKQQN in the germline V gene. The CDR3 DNA sequence: TGTGCTTATAGGAGTTGGGGCCTTCCTACGCTGAGGGAGGATGAGTACACCGATAAACTCATCTTT. It translates to CAYRSWGLPTLREDEYTDKLIF.

The V gene is TRDV1, the J gene TRDJ1, with 9 bases matching TRDD3. The CDR3 contains 27 residues. Germline assignment: CDR1 TSWWSYY and CDR2 QGS. V was clipped by 2 bases and J by 0 bases; unmatched bases: 37. This CDR3 is CALGEVRHLSNGGWLLGDQKYTDKLIF. For the CDR3, the DNA is TGTGCTCTTGGGGAAGTGAGGCACCTCTCGAACGGAGGCTGGTTACTGGGGGACCAGAAGTACACCGATAAACTCATCTTT.

This clone is termed medium-sized. This rearrangement joins TRDV3 to TRDJ1; possibly TRDD3 for D (6 bases). The germline V gene encodes CDR1 TVYSNPD and CDR2 GDNSRS (reference sequence). This CDR3 has 20 residues. With 4 bases removed from V and 2 bases from J, the gap between germline ends came to 35 bases. CDR3 coding DNA: TGTGCCTCTCCCGTAGTGTGTCGTCCCTCATGGGGGCCCTGGACCGATAAACTCATCTTT. Encoded protein: CASPVVCRPSWGPWTDKLIF.

In this sample, this clone is large. This same CDR3 is encoded by further DNA sequences in the sample. V usage is TRAV38-2/DV8 and J usage is TRDJ1; 12 bases are shared with TRDD3. Losses at the gene ends were 0 bases for V and 1 base for J; bases not matched to a gene: 34. The germline gives CDR1 TSESDYY, CDR2 QEAYKQQN. The CDR3 loop spans 27 amino acids. CDR3 nucleotide sequence: TGTGCTTATAGGAGCGCGGGCCCCATCCTTTTCCCTTCAAGTACTGGGGGATACCGGGTAAGCACCGATAAACTCATCTTT. It translates to CAYRSAGPILFPSSTGGYRVSTDKLIF.

This clone is labeled large (0.1 to 1%). The rearrangement uses TRDV1 and TRDJ1; the D gene is possibly TRDD3 (7 bases). The V and J ends lost 3 bases and 0 bases respectively, with 29 bases between them. The CDR3 length is 21 residues. Looked up from germline, CDR1 is TSWWSYY and CDR2 is QGS. CDR3 protein: CALGDLPGATGVFGYTDKLIF. The CDR3 DNA reads TGTGCTCTTGGGGATCTTCCTGGGGCTACTGGGGTTTTTGGGTACACCGATAAACTCATCTTT.

By share, this clone counts as large. This rearrangement joins TRDV1 to TRDJ1; 9 nucleotides line up with TRDD2. The CDR3 contains 19 residues. The junction had 20 bases not matched to a gene; V was cut back by 5 bases and J by 4 bases. The germline gives CDR1 TSWWSYY, CDR2 QGS. The CDR3: CALGPLFFLPTGGGDKLIF. CDR3 nucleotides: TGTGCTCTTGGGCCTTTATTTTTCCTTCCTACAGGGGGTGGCGATAAACTCATCTTT.

Judged by abundance, this clone is large (0.1 to 1%). This rearrangement joins TRDV1 to TRDJ1; 12 bases match TRDD3. This CDR3 contains 21 residues. V trimming: 2 bases; J trimming: 1 base; junction bases outside the gene matches: 17. Germline CDR1 and CDR2: TSWWSYY and QGS. The CDR3 reads CALGELRGGLLGDTRTDKLIF. CDR3 in DNA: TGTGCTCTTGGGGAATTAAGGGGCGGGTTACTGGGGGATACCCGCACCGATAAACTCATCTTT.

In the case of this clone: A far larger clone is one nucleotide away, so this likely arose from a read error. This sample includes further DNA sequences coding for the same CDR3. This chain connects TRDV1 to TRDJ4, with D tentatively TRDD2 (5 bases). The ends were cut back, 4 bases at V and 0 bases at J, with 27 bases in the middle. This CDR3 is built from 19 residues. In germline, CDR1 is TSWWSYY, CDR2 QGS. CDR3 residues: CALGAISGRLSSLARPLIF. DNA of the CDR3: TGTGCTCTTGGGGCCATCAGTGGAAGATTATCTTCCCTGGCCAGACCCCTGATCTTT.